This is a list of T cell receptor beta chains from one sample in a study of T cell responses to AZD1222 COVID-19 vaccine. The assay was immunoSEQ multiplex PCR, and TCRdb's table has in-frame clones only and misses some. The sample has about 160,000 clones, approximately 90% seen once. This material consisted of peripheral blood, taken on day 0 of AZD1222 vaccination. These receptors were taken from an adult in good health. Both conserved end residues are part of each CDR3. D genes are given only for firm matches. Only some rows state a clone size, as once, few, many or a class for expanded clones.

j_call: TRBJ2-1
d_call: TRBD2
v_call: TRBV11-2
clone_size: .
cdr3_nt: TGTGCCAGCAGCTCAAGCGGGAGTTCCTACAATGAGCAGTTCTTC
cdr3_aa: CASSSSGSSYNEQFF

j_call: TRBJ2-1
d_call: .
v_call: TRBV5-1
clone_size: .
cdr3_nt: TGCGCCAGCAGCGTTGTCCCAGGGGTGGCGGGAGACTACAATGAGCAGTTCTTC
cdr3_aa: CASSVVPGVAGDYNEQFF

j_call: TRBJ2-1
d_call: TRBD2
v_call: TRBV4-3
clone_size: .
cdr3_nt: TGCGCCAGCAGCCAGGGAGCGGGAGTCTCCTACAATGAGCAGTTCTTC
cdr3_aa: CASSQGAGVSYNEQFF

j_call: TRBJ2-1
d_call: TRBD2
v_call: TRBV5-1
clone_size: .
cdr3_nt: TGCGCCAGCAGCTTGGCCACTAGCGGGAACTACAATGAGCAGTTCTTC
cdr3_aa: CASSLATSGNYNEQFF

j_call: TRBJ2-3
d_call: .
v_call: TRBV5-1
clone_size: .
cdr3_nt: TGCGCCAGCAGCTCTCCCCCTAGTTCGGCAGGAGCGGATACGCAGTATTTT
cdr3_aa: CASSSPPSSAGADTQYF

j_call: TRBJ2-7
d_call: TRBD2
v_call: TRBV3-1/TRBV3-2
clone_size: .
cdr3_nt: TGTGCCAGCAGGATGGCGGGAGGGCACGAGCAGTACTTC
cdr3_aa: CASRMAGGHEQYF

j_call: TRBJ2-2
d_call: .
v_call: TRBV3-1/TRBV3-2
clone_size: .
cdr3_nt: TGTGCCAGCACCTCTGCCGGGGAGCTGTTTTTT
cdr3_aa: CASTSAGELFF

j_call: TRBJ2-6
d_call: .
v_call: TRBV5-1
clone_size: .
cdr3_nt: TGCGCCAGCAGCCCAGAGAATACCCCTGGGGCCAACGTCCTGACTTTC
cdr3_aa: CASSPENTPGANVLTF

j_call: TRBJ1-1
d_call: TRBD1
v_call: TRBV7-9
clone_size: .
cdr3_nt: TGTGCCAGCAGCTTAAGGGACAGGGGGAACACTGAAGCTTTCTTT
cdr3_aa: CASSLRDRGNTEAFF

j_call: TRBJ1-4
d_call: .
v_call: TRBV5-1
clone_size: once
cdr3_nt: TGCGCCAGCAGCTTAGGGACTGTGGGTAATGAAAAACTGTTTTTT
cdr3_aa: CASSLGTVGNEKLFF

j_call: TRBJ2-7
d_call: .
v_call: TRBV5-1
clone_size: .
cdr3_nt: TGCGCCAGCAGCTTGGTTGCGGGATCTGTCCACGAGCAGTACTTC
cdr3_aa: CASSLVAGSVHEQYF

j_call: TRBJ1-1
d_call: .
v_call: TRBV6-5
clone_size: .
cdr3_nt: TGTGCCAGCAGTTACAGTGGAGGGTGGGACACTGAAGCTTTCTTT
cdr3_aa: CASSYSGGWDTEAFF

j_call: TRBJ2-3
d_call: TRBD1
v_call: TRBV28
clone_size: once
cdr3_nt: TGTGCCAGCAGTTTCCAGGGACAGGGTTCAGATACGCAGTATTTT
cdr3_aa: CASSFQGQGSDTQYF

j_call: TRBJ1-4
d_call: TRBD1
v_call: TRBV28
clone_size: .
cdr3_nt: TGTGCCAGCAGTCTCGATACCGGGACAGGAATTGGAAAACTGTTTTTT
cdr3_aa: CASSLDTGTGIGKLFF

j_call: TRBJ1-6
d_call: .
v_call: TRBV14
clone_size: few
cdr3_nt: TGTGCCAGCAGCCGGACAGCCTTTAATTCACCCCTCCACTTT
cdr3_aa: CASSRTAFNSPLHF

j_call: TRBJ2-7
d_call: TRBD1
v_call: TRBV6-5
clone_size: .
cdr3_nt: TGTGCCAGCAGTTACCGGACAGGGTCATCCTACGAGCAGTACTTC
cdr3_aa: CASSYRTGSSYEQYF

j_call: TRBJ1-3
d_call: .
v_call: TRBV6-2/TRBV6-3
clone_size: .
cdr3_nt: TGTGCCAGCAGTTACTACGGAAACACCATATATTTT
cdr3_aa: CASSYYGNTIYF

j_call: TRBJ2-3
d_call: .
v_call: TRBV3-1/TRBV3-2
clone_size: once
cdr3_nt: TGTGCCAGCAGCCAAGATTTCGGTGGGGATACGCAGTATTTT
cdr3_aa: CASSQDFGGDTQYF

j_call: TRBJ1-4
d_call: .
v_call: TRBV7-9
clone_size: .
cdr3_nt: TGTGCCAGCAGCTGGGCAGTTGGAGCCTTGAATGAAAAACTGTTTTTT
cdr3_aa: CASSWAVGALNEKLFF

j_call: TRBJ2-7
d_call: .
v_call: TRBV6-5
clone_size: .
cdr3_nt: TGTGCCAGCAGTTACTCTCGGGAGCAGTACTTC
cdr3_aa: CASSYSREQYF

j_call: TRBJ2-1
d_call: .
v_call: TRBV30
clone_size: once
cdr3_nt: TGTGCCTGGAAGGGCCACCATTGGATCTACAATGAGCAGTTCTTC
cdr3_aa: CAWKGHHWIYNEQFF

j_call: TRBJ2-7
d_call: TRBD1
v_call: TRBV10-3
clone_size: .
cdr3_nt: TGTGCCATCAGTGCAGCCGGGGACAGCGTCTACGAGCAGTACTTC
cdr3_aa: CAISAAGDSVYEQYF

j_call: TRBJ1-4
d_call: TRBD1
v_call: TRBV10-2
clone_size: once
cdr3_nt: TGCGCCAGCAGCGCCGGTTTTGACAGGGGAGGTGAAAAACTGTTTTTT
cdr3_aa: CASSAGFDRGGEKLFF

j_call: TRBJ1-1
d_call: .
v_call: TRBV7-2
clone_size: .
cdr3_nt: TGTGCCAGCAATTTTGAGGGAGGGGGGACTGAAGCTTTCTTT
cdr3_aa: CASNFEGGGTEAFF

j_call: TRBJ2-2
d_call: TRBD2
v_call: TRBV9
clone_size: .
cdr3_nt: TGTGCCAGCAGCGTTTCCCTAGCGGGAGGGGGCACCGGGGAGCTGTTTTTT
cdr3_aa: CASSVSLAGGGTGELFF

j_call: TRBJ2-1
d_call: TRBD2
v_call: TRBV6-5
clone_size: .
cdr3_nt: TGTGCCAGCAGTAGTAGCGGGAGTTCCTACAATGAGCAGTTCTTC
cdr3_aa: CASSSSGSSYNEQFF

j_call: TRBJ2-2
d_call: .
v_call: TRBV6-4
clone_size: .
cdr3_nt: TGTGCCAGCAGTGGAGGGAACACCGGGGAGCTGTTTTTT
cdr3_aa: CASSGGNTGELFF

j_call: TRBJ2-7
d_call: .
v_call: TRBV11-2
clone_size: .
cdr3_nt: TGTGCCAGCAGCTTAGATCTTCACTCCTCCTACGAGCAGTACTTC
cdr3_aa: CASSLDLHSSYEQYF

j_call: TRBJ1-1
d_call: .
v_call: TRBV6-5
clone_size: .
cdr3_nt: TGTGCCAGCAGAGACAGGCTTGAAGCTTTCTTT
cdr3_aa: CASRDRLEAFF

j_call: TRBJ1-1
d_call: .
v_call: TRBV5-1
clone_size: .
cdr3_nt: TGCGCCAGCAAACGGACAGTGGACGACGCTGAAGCTTTCTTT
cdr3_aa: CASKRTVDDAEAFF

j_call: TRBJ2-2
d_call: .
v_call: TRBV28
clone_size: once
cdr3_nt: TGTGCCAGCAGACTGGGAATTTTGGAAGGCCGAGCAGGGGAGCTGTTTTTT
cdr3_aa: CASRLGILEGRAGELFF

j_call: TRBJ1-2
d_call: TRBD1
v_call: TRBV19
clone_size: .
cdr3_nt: TGTGCCAGTAGTATCCCCGACAGGGGGAGGGGCTACACCTTC
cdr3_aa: CASSIPDRGRGYTF

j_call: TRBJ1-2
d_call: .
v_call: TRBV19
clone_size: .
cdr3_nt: TGTGCCAGTAGTATAGGAAACACTCGCTCCTACTTTAACTATGGCTACACCTTC
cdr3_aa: CASSIGNTRSYFNYGYTF

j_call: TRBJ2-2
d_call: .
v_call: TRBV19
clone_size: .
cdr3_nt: TGTGCCAGTAGTAGAGAGGAGGGGGCGCGCACTAGGACCGGGGAGCTGTTTTTT
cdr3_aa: CASSREEGARTRTGELFF

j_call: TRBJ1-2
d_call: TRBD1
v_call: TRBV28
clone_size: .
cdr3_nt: TGTGCCAGCAGTCCTGAGGACAGGGGTCACACCTTC
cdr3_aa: CASSPEDRGHTF